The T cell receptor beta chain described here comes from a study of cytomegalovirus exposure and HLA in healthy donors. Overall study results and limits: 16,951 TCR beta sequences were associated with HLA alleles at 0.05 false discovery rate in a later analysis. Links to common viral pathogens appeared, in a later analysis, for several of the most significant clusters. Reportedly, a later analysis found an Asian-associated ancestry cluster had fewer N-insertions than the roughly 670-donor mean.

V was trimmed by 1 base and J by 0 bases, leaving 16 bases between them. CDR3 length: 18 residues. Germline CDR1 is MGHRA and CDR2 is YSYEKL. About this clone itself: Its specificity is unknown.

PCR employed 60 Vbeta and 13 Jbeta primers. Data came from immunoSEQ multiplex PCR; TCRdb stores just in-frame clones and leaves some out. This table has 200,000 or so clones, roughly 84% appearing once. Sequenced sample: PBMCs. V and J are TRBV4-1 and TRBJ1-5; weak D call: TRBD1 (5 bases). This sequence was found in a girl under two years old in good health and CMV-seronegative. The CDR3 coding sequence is TGCGCCAGCAGCCAAGTTCCCGCGGGGCAGATTAGCAATCAGCCCCAGCATTTT. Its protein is CASSQVPAGQISNQPQHF.